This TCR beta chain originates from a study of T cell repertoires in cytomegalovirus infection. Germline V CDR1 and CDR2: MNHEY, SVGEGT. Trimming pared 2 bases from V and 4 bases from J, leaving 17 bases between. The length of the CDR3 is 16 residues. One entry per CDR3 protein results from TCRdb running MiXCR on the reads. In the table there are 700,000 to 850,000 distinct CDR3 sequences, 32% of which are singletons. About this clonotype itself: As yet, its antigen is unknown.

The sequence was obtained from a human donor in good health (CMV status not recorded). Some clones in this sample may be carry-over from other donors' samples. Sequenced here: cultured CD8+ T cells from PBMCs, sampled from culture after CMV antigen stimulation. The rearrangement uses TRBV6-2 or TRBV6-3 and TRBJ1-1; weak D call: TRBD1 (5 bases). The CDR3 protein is CASSYTAGMGITEAFF. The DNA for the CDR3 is TGTGCCAGCAGTTACACTGCAGGGATGGGTATCACTGAAGCTTTCTTT.